This is a list of T cell receptor beta chains from one sample in a study of OX40 agonist ivuxolimab in advanced cancers. The repertoire was sequenced with immunoSEQ multiplex PCR; TCRdb's copy has only in-frame clones and lacks some. This table has 65,000 to 95,000 clones, about four fifths appearing once. Sequencing was performed on CD4+ or CD8+ T cells sorted from blood, taken in a trial of the OX40 agonist ivuxolimab. All receptors come from an adult with an advanced solid tumor such as melanoma, head and neck, liver or kidney cancer. The CDR3 runs from the conserved cysteine through the conserved F or W. The D gene is left open where the match is weak. Clone size is not always given. Where it is, it says once, few, many or a class for expanded clones.

.	TRBJ2-1	TRBV9	TRBD2	TGTGCCAGCAGCGTAGAGCCCCTCGCGGGAGTGTACAATGAGCAGTTCTTC	CASSVEPLAGVYNEQFF
.	TRBJ2-1	TRBV4-3	.	TGCGCCAGCAGCCAAGATCCGGCCTACCCTAATGAGCAGTTCTTC	CASSQDPAYPNEQFF
.	TRBJ2-7	TRBV30	.	TGTGCCTGGAGTCCACGTACGGCTGGGGAGCAGTACTTC	CAWSPRTAGEQYF
once	TRBJ2-1	TRBV4-1	.	TGCGCCAGCAGCCAAGAGATTGGGGAGCAGTTCTTC	CASSQEIGEQFF
.	TRBJ1-1	TRBV2	.	TGTGCCAGCAGAAAAAACTGGGGCCTAAACACTGAAGCTTTCTTT	CASRKNWGLNTEAFF
.	TRBJ1-1	TRBV1	.	TGCACCAGCAGCCAAGATCTCTGTTACGGGGGGAACACTGAAGCTTTCTTT	CTSSQDLCYGGNTEAFF
.	TRBJ1-1	TRBV28	TRBD1	TGTGCCAGCCGCCAGGCGACAGGGAAGAACACTGAAGCTTTCTTT	CASRQATGKNTEAFF
.	TRBJ2-1	TRBV30	.	TGTGCCTGGAGTGCTCGGACAGACAATGAGCAGTTCTTC	CAWSARTDNEQFF
.	TRBJ2-1	TRBV4-2	.	TGTGCCAGCAGCCAAGATTCAGCTGTTGAGCAGTTCTTC	CASSQDSAVEQFF
.	TRBJ1-2	TRBV30	.	TGTGCCTCTTTCCGGGGGCCCTCAAACTATGGCTACACCTTC	CASFRGPSNYGYTF
.	TRBJ1-1	TRBV18	.	TGTGCCAGCTCACCTCGGGCGGGGAACACTGAAGCTTTCTTT	CASSPRAGNTEAFF
few	TRBJ2-7	TRBV6-5	.	TGTGCCAGCAGACAGGGACACCGCTACGAGCAGTACTTC	CASRQGHRYEQYF
.	TRBJ1-4	TRBV4-3	.	TGCGCCAGCAGCCAAGAGGGGCTGAATGAAAAACTGTTTTTT	CASSQEGLNEKLFF
once	TRBJ2-1	TRBV7-2	.	TGTGCCAGCAGCTTAGACTTCAGCTCCTACAATGAGCAGTTCTTC	CASSLDFSSYNEQFF
.	TRBJ2-7	TRBV19	TRBD1	TGTGCCAGTAGTGTGGGGGACAGGCGAACCTACGAGCAGTACTTC	CASSVGDRRTYEQYF
.	TRBJ1-2	TRBV28	.	TGTGCCAGCACCCTCGGGCTGAAGGACTATGGCTACACCTTC	CASTLGLKDYGYTF
.	TRBJ2-5	TRBV5-5	.	TGTGCCAGCAGCATCGGGGGGCCGGAGACCCAGTACTTC	CASSIGGPETQYF
few	TRBJ1-5	TRBV5-8	TRBD1	TGTGCCAGCAGCTTCGGGACAGGGATCAATCAGCCCCAGCATTTT	CASSFGTGINQPQHF
.	TRBJ2-7	TRBV4-2	TRBD2	TGTGCCAGCAGCCAAGGATCAGGGGGGACTAGCGGGAGGTTCTACGAGCAGTACTTC	CASSQGSGGTSGRFYEQYF
.	TRBJ1-1	TRBV6-6	TRBD1	TGTGCCAGCAGTGATTCCCGGGACAGGGAAGCTTTCTTT	CASSDSRDREAFF
once	TRBJ2-1	TRBV5-6	.	TGTGCCAGCAGAGAGCGGGCCACCCGGGGGAATGAGCAGTTCTTC	CASRERATRGNEQFF
.	TRBJ2-7	TRBV28	.	TGTGCCAGCAGTTATGGGTTTGCTGTAGCCTACGAGCAGTACTTC	CASSYGFAVAYEQYF
.	TRBJ1-2	TRBV28	TRBD1	TGTGCCAGCAGTTCGCCACAGGGGGCCATATCTAACTATGGCTACACCTTC	CASSSPQGAISNYGYTF
.	TRBJ1-3	TRBV5-1	.	TGCGCCAGCAGCTTTGGACAGTCTCGAAACACCATATATTTT	CASSFGQSRNTIYF
.	TRBJ1-4	TRBV5-1	.	TGCGCCAGCAGCGCGACACCCATAACTAATGAAAAACTGTTTTTT	CASSATPITNEKLFF
.	TRBJ2-1	TRBV5-1	TRBD1	TGCGCCAGCAGCACCCTCACAGGGGGCGTTCAGCTTGAGCAGTTCTTC	CASSTLTGGVQLEQFF
.	TRBJ1-1	TRBV11-2	.	TGTGCCAGCAGCGGGGGCATGGTGAACACTGAAGCTTTCTTT	CASSGGMVNTEAFF
.	TRBJ1-3	TRBV19	.	TGTGCCAGTAGTACGCGGGGAAACACCATATATTTT	CASSTRGNTIYF
.	TRBJ2-7	TRBV5-4	TRBD2	TGTGCCAGCAGCCTAAGCACACTAGCGGGAGCATACGAGCAGTACTTC	CASSLSTLAGAYEQYF
.	TRBJ1-1	TRBV4-3	TRBD1	TGCGCCAGCAGCCAAGCGATGACAGGGGGCGCGGACACTGAAGCTTTCTTT	CASSQAMTGGADTEAFF
once	TRBJ2-7	TRBV6-6	.	TGTGCCAGCAGCACCCGATCCGAGCAGTACTTC	CASSTRSEQYF
.	TRBJ2-1	TRBV5-1	.	TGCGCCAGCAGCTTGACCGACAATGAGCAGTTCTTC	CASSLTDNEQFF
.	TRBJ2-5	TRBV12-5	TRBD2	TGTGCTAGTGGTTTGGGACTAGCGGGGGGTTACCAAGAGACCCAGTACTTC	CASGLGLAGGYQETQYF
.	TRBJ2-7	TRBV6-6	TRBD2	TGTGCCAGCAGTCCGCTAGCGGGAGGCGAGAACGAGCAGTACTTC	CASSPLAGGENEQYF
few	TRBJ1-6	TRBV28	.	TGTGCCAGCAGTGGGGCCCCACGGGGTTCACCCCTCCACTTT	CASSGAPRGSPLHF
.	TRBJ2-7	TRBV9	.	TGTGCCAGCAGCGTAGTCCCGACTGCCTACGAGCAGTACTTC	CASSVVPTAYEQYF
.	TRBJ1-2	TRBV5-8	TRBD1	TGTGCCAGCAGCCCAGGGACAGGGTCGACTAACTATGGCTACACCTTC	CASSPGTGSTNYGYTF
.	TRBJ2-5	TRBV7-2	TRBD1	TGTGCCAGCAGCTGGGGACAGACTGAACTGGAGACCCAGTACTTC	CASSWGQTELETQYF
.	TRBJ2-4	TRBV28	.	TGTGCCACCGACTACGACACCATTCAGTACTTC	CATDYDTIQYF
.	TRBJ2-3	TRBV2	.	TGTGCCAGCATCCCAACCGGGACTAGCACAGATACGCAGTATTTT	CASIPTGTSTDTQYF
.	TRBJ2-7	TRBV20-1	.	TGCAGTGCTACCAATCGGTACGAGCAGTACTTC	CSATNRYEQYF
.	TRBJ1-1	TRBV11-2	TRBD1	TGTGCCAGCAGCCCCGGGACAGAGGACACTGAAGCTTTCTTT	CASSPGTEDTEAFF
.	TRBJ2-7	TRBV28	TRBD1	TGTGCCAGCAGTTCCCTCGGGACAGGGAAATACGAGCAGTACTTC	CASSSLGTGKYEQYF
.	TRBJ2-2	TRBV15	.	TGTGCCACCAGCCCTCGGACATTTTCCACCGGGGAGCTGTTTTTT	CATSPRTFSTGELFF
few	TRBJ1-3	TRBV7-2	TRBD1	TGTGCCAGCAGCCCCCAGGACAGGGGCTCTGGAAACACCATATATTTT	CASSPQDRGSGNTIYF
.	TRBJ2-1	TRBV18	TRBD2	TGTGCCAGCTCACCGTCACTAGCGGAATACAATGAGCAGTTCTTC	CASSPSLAEYNEQFF
.	TRBJ2-1	TRBV14	.	TGTGCCAGCAGCCGCCAACAGGCGAGTGAGCAGTTCTTC	CASSRQQASEQFF
.	TRBJ2-1	TRBV5-1	TRBD2	TGCGCCAGCAGCTTCTTTTCAGCGGGAGCGGTAGGCAATGAGCAGTTCTTC	CASSFFSAGAVGNEQFF